The T cell receptor beta chain described here comes from a study of T cell repertoires in cytomegalovirus infection. Looking at the study overall: Based on public TCR beta signatures, there were indications of CMV infection and of a matching HLA type. Whole-study results and caveats: Ex vivo, HLA-C-restricted CMV-specific TCR beta clonotypes prevailed over the rest of the response. Accumulated public TCR beta family frequency recognized individuals carrying CMV together with the relevant HLA.

This clonotype appeared a few times. The target antigen is unknown. The CDR3 contains 18 residues. V lost 6 bases, J lost 1 base, and 11 bases stayed unmatched. Per germline, CDR1 MDHEN and CDR2 SYDVKM. From the reads, TCRdb called clonotypes with MiXCR, one entry per CDR3 protein. The sample holds more than 650,000 distinct CDR3 sequences; less than 40% are singletons and the top ten take 2.5% to 3%. The chain is built from TRBV28 and TRBJ2-2, with 10 bases identical to TRBD1. This TCR derives from a human donor in good health (CMV status not recorded). Some clones in this sample may be carry-over from other donors' samples. Source material: PBMCs. CDR3 sequence (DNA): TGTGCCAGCAGCCCGGGACAGGGGCCGCAACGGAACACCGGGGAGCTGTTTTTT. Translated: CASSPGQGPQRNTGELFF.